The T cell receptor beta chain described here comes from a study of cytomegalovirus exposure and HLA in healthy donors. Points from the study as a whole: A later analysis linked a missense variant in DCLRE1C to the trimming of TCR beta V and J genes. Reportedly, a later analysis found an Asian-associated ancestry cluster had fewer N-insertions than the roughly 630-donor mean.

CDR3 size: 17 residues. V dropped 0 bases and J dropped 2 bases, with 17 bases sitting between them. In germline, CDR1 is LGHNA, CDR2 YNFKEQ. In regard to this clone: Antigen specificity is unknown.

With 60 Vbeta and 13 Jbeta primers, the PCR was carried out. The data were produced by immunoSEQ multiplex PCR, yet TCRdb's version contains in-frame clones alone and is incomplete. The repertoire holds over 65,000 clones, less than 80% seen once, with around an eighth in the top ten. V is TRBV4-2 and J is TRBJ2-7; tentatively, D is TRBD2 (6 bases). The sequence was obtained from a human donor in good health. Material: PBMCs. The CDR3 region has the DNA TGTGCCAGCAGCCAAGAAGGGGCGCCTGGAGGGACCTACGAGCAGTACTTC. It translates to CASSQEGAPGGTYEQYF.